Below are 6 T cell receptor beta chains sequenced from a single sample in a study of cytomegalovirus exposure and HLA in healthy donors. Primers included in the PCR were 60 Vbeta and 13 Jbeta primers. The data were produced by immunoSEQ multiplex PCR, yet TCRdb's version contains in-frame clones alone and is incomplete. The table includes roughly 170,000 clones, roughly 80% detected once. Input material: PBMCs. These receptors were taken from a woman aged 45-65 years in good health and CMV-seropositive.

The chain combines TRBV21-1 with TRBJ2-4; the table's D call TRBD2 went unverified against the DNA. TRBV21-1 is tagged as a pseudogene. The CDR3 totals 10 residues. This CDR3 is CASSKVGGLF. The CDR3 DNA is TGTGCCAGCAGCAAAGTGGGGGGACTCTTC.

V and J are TRBV6-1 and TRBJ2-1, with 12 bases identical to TRBD2. In germline, CDR1 is MNHNS, CDR2 SASEGT. V lost 6 bases and J lost 4; bases outside the gene matches: 1. The CDR3 contains 14 residues. The CDR3 sequence: CASRLAGGYNEQFF. Here the CDR3 DNA reads TGTGCCAGCAGACTAGCGGGGGGATACAATGAGCAGTTCTTC.

The rearrangement links TRBV7-9 to TRBJ2-2; 7 nucleotides line up with TRBD2. Trimming took 2 bases from V and 3 from J; bases not matched to a gene: 9. Germline V gene data show CDR1 as SEHNR and CDR2 as FQNEAQ (reference sequence). The CDR3 sequence is 17 residues long. The CDR3 DNA is TGTGCCAGCAGCTTACGGGATGCAGGGAGGGACACCGGGGAGCTGTTTTTT. This encodes CASSLRDAGRDTGELFF.

V is TRBV28 and J is TRBJ2-7, with 7 bases identical to TRBD2. CDR3 length: 12 residues. The germline CDR1 and CDR2 sequences are MDHEN and SYDVKM. V lost 5 bases, J lost 10 bases, and 8 bases stayed unmatched. The CDR3 spells CASSPRLGLQYF. In DNA, the CDR3 is TGTGCCAGCAGTCCCCGGTTGGGACTACAGTACTTC.

The chain combines TRBV9 with TRBJ2-3, with 8 bases identical to TRBD1. The CDR3 is 15 amino acids. V dropped 5 bases and J dropped 5; count of bases not matched to a gene: 10. Per germline, CDR1 SGDLS and CDR2 YYNGEE. The CDR3 DNA sequence: TGTGCCAGCAGTCCTGGACAGGGTCCCGTAGATACGCAGTATTTT. Translation: CASSPGQGPVDTQYF.

This rearrangement joins TRBV19 to TRBJ2-1, with D possibly being TRBD1 (5 bases). V gave up 3 bases and J gave up 5 bases, with 8 bases separating them. The CDR3 sequence is 13 residues long. CDR1 is LNHDA, CDR2 SQIVND, per germline (reference sequence). The CDR3 protein is CASSIRVHNEQFF. DNA for the CDR3: TGTGCCAGTAGTATCAGGGTCCACAATGAGCAGTTCTTC. Filled out from reference TRBV19 and TRBJ2-1, the complete variable domain reads DGGITQSPKYLFRKEGQNVTLSCEQNLNHDAMYWYRQDPGQGLRLIYYSQIVNDFQKGDIAEGYSVSREKKESFPLTVTSAQKNPTAFYLCASSIRVHNEQFFGPGTRLTVL.